Each of the 26 T cell receptor beta chains below was sequenced from the same sample in a study of human T cells and chemical hapten exposure. Sample time point: patch test 3, about 24 weeks after DPC sensitization. Treatment given: therapeutic diphenylcyclopropenone sensitization with weekly scalp DPC. TCRdb ran MiXCR on the RACE reads and lists one entry per CDR3 protein. The table includes some 64,000 distinct CDR3 sequences, 11% detected once. This specimen consisted of whole blood, obtained in connection with sensitization to the hapten diphenylcyclopropenone (DPC). Source of these receptors: a woman under 40 with alopecia areata. Some clones in this sample may be carry-over from other donors' samples.

This clonotype came up a few times. The chain joins TRBV7-2 to TRBJ2-1; D not certain. Germline V gives CDR1 SGHTA, CDR2 FQGNSA. CDR3 length: 14 residues. V was pared by 4 bases and J by 2 bases, with 9 bases between. This CDR3 reads CASSSKRTYNEQFF. The DNA of the CDR3 is TGTGCCAGCAGCTCGAAAAGGACCTACAATGAGCAGTTCTTC.

This clonotype has just a few counts. This rearrangement joins TRBV18 to TRBJ2-3; no firm D call. This CDR3 has 13 residues. Deletions cut 3 bases from V and 2 bases from J, with 6 bases between. Germline V lookup: CDR1 KGHSH, CDR2 LQKENI. CDR3 loop: CASSPIDTDTQYF. In DNA form, the CDR3 reads TGTGCCAGCTCACCCATAGACACAGATACGCAGTATTTT.

This clonotype has ten or more counts. The rearrangement uses TRBV7-9 and TRBJ1-2; D unresolved. CDR1 is SEHNR, CDR2 FQNEAQ, per germline (reference sequence). This CDR3 is built from 14 residues. V was clipped by 2 bases and J by 6 bases, with 13 bases between them. The CDR3 bases are TGTGCCAGCAGCTTAACCGGGAGAGGGCATGGCTACACCTTC. As protein: CASSLTGRGHGYTF.

This clonotype has a count of ten or more. The junction and the germline gene differ at one end; a read error may be behind it. V is TRBV24-1 and J is TRBJ2-1; 10 bases align to TRBD1. This CDR3 comprises 18 residues. Germline V gene data show CDR1 as KGHDR and CDR2 as SFDVKD. CDR3 amino acids: CATSDRDRGRTSYTEQFF. The CDR3 DNA follows: TGTGCCACCAGTGACCGGGACAGGGGAAGAACCTCCTACACTGAGCAGTTCTTC.

The chain joins TRBV19 to TRBJ2-1; possibly TRBD1 for D (6 bases). The CDR3 is 15 residues long. Trimming took off 3 bases at V and 7 bases at J, with 16 bases between the two ends. Per the germline V gene, CDR1 is LNHDA and CDR2 is SQIVND (reference sequence). CDR3 region: CASSIVQGQINEQFF. CDR3 bases: TGTGCCAGTAGTATCGTCCAGGGGCAAATAAATGAGCAGTTCTTC.

In its sample, this clonotype was seen a few times. J is TRBJ2-1 and V is TRBV9; 11 positions agree with TRBD2. Germline V gene lookup returns CDR1 SGDLS and CDR2 YYNGEE. Unmatched junction bases numbered 2, after V lost 0 bases and J lost 6 bases. CDR3 length equals 15 residues. The CDR3 sequence: CASSVGLAGSNEQFF. CDR3 coding DNA: TGTGCCAGCAGCGTAGGACTAGCGGGGTCCAATGAGCAGTTCTTC. The full variable domain, completed using reference TRBV9 and TRBJ2-1, is DSGVTQTPKHLITATGQRVTLRCSPRSGDLSVYWYQQSLDQGLQFLIQYYNGEERAKGNILERFSAQQFPDLHSELNLSSLELGDSALYFCASSVGLAGSNEQFFGPGTRLTVL.

At least ten counts were recorded for this clonotype. This chain uses TRBV11-2 with TRBJ2-5; D remains unclear. Germline-derived CDR1 and CDR2 are SGHAT and FQNNGV. CDR3 length: 13 amino acids. Trimming cost V 3 bases and J 5 bases, with 10 bases left between them. The CDR3 nucleotides read TGTGCCAGCAGCTTCACCCAGGCGGAGACCCAGTACTTC. This encodes CASSFTQAETQYF.

This clonotype was recorded many times. This chain links TRBV6-2 or TRBV6-3 with TRBJ1-5; possibly TRBD1 for D (5 bases). CDR3 length equals 15 residues. V dropped 6 bases and J dropped 2 bases, with 14 bases sitting between them. CDR1 and CDR2 (germline): MNHEY, SVGEGT. The CDR3 bases are TGTGCCAGCAGACCCCAGGGATGGGGCAATCAGCCCCAGCATTTT. It yields the protein CASRPQGWGNQPQHF.

At least ten counts were recorded for this clonotype. V usage is TRBV27 and J usage is TRBJ1-4, with 7 positions matching TRBD1. V dropped 4 bases and J dropped 7; count of bases not matched to a gene: 9. CDR1 MNHEY and CDR2 SMNVEV come from the germline V gene (reference sequence). The length of the CDR3 is 15 residues. The CDR3 loop is CASSSTTGWGEKLFF. In DNA, the CDR3 is TGTGCCAGCAGTTCCACGACAGGGTGGGGTGAAAAACTGTTTTTT.

This clonotype was picked up a small number of times. The V and J genes are TRBV27 and TRBJ2-3; 7 bases agree with TRBD1. Losses at the gene ends were 6 bases for V and 6 bases for J; bases not matched to a gene: 6. CDR3 length equals 13 residues. Per the germline V gene, CDR1 is MNHEY and CDR2 is SMNVEV (reference sequence). The CDR3 is CASRTTGADTQYF. CDR3 nucleotides: TGTGCCAGCAGAACAACAGGGGCGGATACGCAGTATTTT.

This clonotype showed up just a few times. This chain links TRBV7-8 with TRBJ2-7; the D is unclear. Germline CDR1 is SGHVS and CDR2 is FQNEAQ. The CDR3 contains 14 residues. V dropped 5 bases and J dropped 1 base, with 12 bases sitting between them. CDR3 DNA sequence: TGTGCCAGCAGCCCATTGACGCTATCCTACGAGCAGTACTTC. Protein: CASSPLTLSYEQYF. The entire variable domain, with the rest obtained from reference TRBV7-8 and TRBJ2-7, is as follows: GAGVSQSPRYKVAKRGQDVALRCDPISGHVSLFWYQQALGQGPEFLTYFQNEAQLDKSGLPSDRFFAERPEGSVSTLKIQRTQQEDSAVYLCASSPLTLSYEQYFGPGTRLTVT.

The chain uses TRBV6-5 and TRBJ1-2, with a weak D call TRBD1 (6 bases). Trimming stripped 4 bases from V and 3 bases from J, with 15 bases between. The CDR3 is 15 amino acids. The V gene's germline CDR1 is MNHEY and CDR2 SVGAGI. The CDR3 sequence: CASSSRLGQYYGYTF. The CDR3 coding sequence is TGTGCCAGCAGTTCCCGACTCGGACAGTACTATGGCTACACCTTC.

The CDR3 nucleotides are TGCAGCTCGTTACGCCTAGCGGGAGGGGACCAGACCCAGTACTTC. It encodes CSSLRLAGGDQTQYF. The chain recombines TRBV29-1 with TRBJ2-5; 12 positions match TRBD2. Germline CDR1 SQVTM, CDR2 ANQGSEA. The CDR3 contains 15 residues. Trimming removed 8 bases from V and 6 bases from J; junction bases left unmatched: 13.

The rearrangement links TRBV18 to TRBJ2-5, with D maybe TRBD2 (6 bases). Trimming cost V 0 bases and J 5 bases, with 13 bases left between them. The germline V gene encodes CDR1 KGHSH and CDR2 LQKENI. The CDR3 is made up of 15 amino acids. The CDR3 bases are TGTGCCAGCTCACCACCGAGCGGGCCTACGGAGACCCAGTACTTC. Its translation is CASSPPSGPTETQYF. The full variable domain, completed using reference TRBV18 and TRBJ2-5, is NAGVMQNPRHLVRRRGQEARLRCSPMKGHSHVYWYRQLPEEGLKFMVYLQKENIIDESGMPKERFSAEFPKEGPSILRIQQVVRGDSAAYFCASSPPSGPTETQYFGPGTRLLVL.

The table lists this clonotype with many counts. The chain has TRBV20-1 and TRBJ2-7, with D maybe TRBD2 (8 bases). The CDR3 is 14 amino acids. Looked up from germline, CDR1 is DFQATT and CDR2 is SNEGSKA (reference sequence). V lost 4 bases and J lost 3, with 16 bases in between. DNA of the CDR3: TGCAGTGCTACGGGAGGGGGCTATCTCTACGAGCAGTACTTC. Its translation: CSATGGGYLYEQYF.

This clonotype was seen a few times. The J gene is TRBJ2-4, the V gene TRBV29-1; possible D gene TRBD1, 5 bases. With 8 bases removed from V and 3 bases from J, the gap between germline ends came to 11 bases. Germline V CDR1 and CDR2: SQVTM, ANQGSEA. This CDR3 spans 12 amino acids. CDR3 residues: CSPGPSKNIQYF. Here the CDR3 DNA reads TGCAGCCCAGGGCCCAGCAAAAACATTCAGTACTTC.

V and J are TRBV28 and TRBJ2-3; unclear D gene. Germline V gives CDR1 MDHEN, CDR2 SYDVKM. Trimming took 4 bases from V and 4 from J, leaving 9 bases between them. This CDR3 has 13 residues. CDR3 residues: CASSSSTPDTQYF. CDR3 bases: TGTGCCAGCAGTTCATCTACCCCAGATACGCAGTATTTT.

The rearrangement joins TRBV27 to TRBJ2-1, with D maybe TRBD2 (7 bases). The CDR3 runs to 18 residues. Trimming took off 3 bases at V and 8 bases at J, with 26 bases between the two ends. Germline CDR1 is MNHEY and CDR2 is SMNVEV (reference sequence). The CDR3: CASSLVIRRGRALDEQFF. Written as DNA, the CDR3 is TGTGCCAGCAGTTTGGTTATCCGAAGGGGGAGGGCCTTGGATGAGCAGTTCTTC.

Only a few counts were recorded for this clonotype. The rearrangement uses TRBV12-3 or TRBV12-4 and TRBJ1-2; D might be TRBD1 (5 bases). The V end was cut by 2 bases, the J end by 7 bases, with 14 bases between. CDR3 length: 14 residues. As DNA, the CDR3 is TGTGCCAGCAGTTTAAGGGCAGGGTCGAGTGGCTACACCTTC. Translating gives CASSLRAGSSGYTF.

The chain recombines TRBV7-2 with TRBJ2-3, with 8 positions matching TRBD2. Looked up from germline, CDR1 is SGHTA and CDR2 is FQGNSA. The CDR3 length is 17 residues. V gave up 1 base and J gave up 5 bases; unmatched junction bases: 11. CDR3 sequence (DNA): TGTGCCAGCAGCTTAGGGCGGGGGGCGGATATGGGAGATACGCAGTATTTT. It codes for CASSLGRGADMGDTQYF.

The V call is TRBV7-8, the J call TRBJ1-3, with unresolved D. Germline V gene sequence: CDR1 SGHVS, CDR2 FQNEAQ. This CDR3 has 16 residues. The V end was cut by 1 base, the J end by 0 bases, with 10 bases between. The CDR3 region is CASSLGQALSGNTIYF. The CDR3 DNA reads as TGTGCCAGCAGCTTAGGGCAGGCACTCTCTGGAAACACCATATATTTT.

This clonotype has only a few counts. The rearrangement joins TRBV11-3 to TRBJ2-2; D may be TRBD2 (5 bases). CDR1 and CDR2 from the germline V gene are SGHNT and YENEEA. There are 16 residues in the CDR3. V was shortened by 5 bases and J by 1 base, with 14 bases between the two germline ends. DNA of the CDR3: TGTGCCAGCAGCCGCAACTACCGGGAGAACACCGGGGAGCTGTTTTTT. Amino acid sequence: CASSRNYRENTGELFF.

This clonotype has a handful of counts. This chain connects TRBV27 to TRBJ2-7; 7 bases align to TRBD1. V was clipped by 5 bases and J by 6 bases; unmatched bases: 7. This CDR3 is built from 13 residues. Germline V gives CDR1 MNHEY, CDR2 SMNVEV (reference sequence). The CDR3 DNA follows: TGTGCCAGCAGTGGGATACAGGGGCGCGAGCAGTACTTC. This codes for CASSGIQGREQYF.

J is TRBJ2-3 and V is TRBV27; 8 positions match TRBD2. Germline values: CDR1 MNHEY, CDR2 SMNVEV (reference sequence). CDR3 length: 15 residues. V gave up 5 bases and J gave up 7 bases; unmatched junction bases: 11. This CDR3 is CASSPPGGPGNTQYF. The CDR3 DNA reads as TGTGCCAGCAGTCCCCCGGGAGGGCCTGGAAATACGCAGTATTTT.

J is TRBJ2-3 and V is TRBV25-1; D is undetermined. Germline loops: CDR1 MGHDK, CDR2 SYGVNS. V was shortened by 1 base and J by 0 bases, with 5 bases between the two germline ends. CDR3 length: 14 residues. CDR3 amino acids: CASSEWASTDTQYF. The CDR3 DNA follows: TGTGCCAGCAGTGAATGGGCTAGCACAGATACGCAGTATTTT.

This chain's CDR3 is CASSYSTRTGGFDIQYF. The DNA for the CDR3 is TGTGCCAGCAGTTACTCGACTCGGACAGGGGGATTCGACATTCAGTACTTC. The rearrangement links TRBV6-2 or TRBV6-3 to TRBJ2-4, with TRBD1 identical over 10 bases. The V gene's germline CDR1 is MNHEY and CDR2 SVGEGT. The CDR3 has 17 residues. Trimming at V came to 0 bases and at J to 8 bases, leaving 10 bases not matched to a gene.